This entry is about one T cell receptor beta chain. The PCR contained 60 Vbeta and 13 Jbeta primers. TCRdb's copy holds only in-frame clones and misses some; the assay was immunoSEQ multiplex PCR. The table includes tens of thousands of clones, roughly 79% detected once. These data come from a study of cytomegalovirus exposure and HLA in healthy donors. The germline gives CDR1 SGHNT, CDR2 YYREEE (reference sequence). Trimming removed 6 bases from V and 7 bases from J, with 14 bases in between. This CDR3 contains 13 residues. The chain carries TRBV5-4 and TRBJ2-4, with D possibly matching TRBD2 (7 bases). This TCR was sampled from a woman between 35 and 50 years old in good health and CMV-seropositive. Sequencing input: PBMCs. The CDR3 DNA reads TGTGCCAGCACTTGGGGGCGGGGGAACATTCAGTACTTC. Translated, it gives CASTWGRGNIQYF.